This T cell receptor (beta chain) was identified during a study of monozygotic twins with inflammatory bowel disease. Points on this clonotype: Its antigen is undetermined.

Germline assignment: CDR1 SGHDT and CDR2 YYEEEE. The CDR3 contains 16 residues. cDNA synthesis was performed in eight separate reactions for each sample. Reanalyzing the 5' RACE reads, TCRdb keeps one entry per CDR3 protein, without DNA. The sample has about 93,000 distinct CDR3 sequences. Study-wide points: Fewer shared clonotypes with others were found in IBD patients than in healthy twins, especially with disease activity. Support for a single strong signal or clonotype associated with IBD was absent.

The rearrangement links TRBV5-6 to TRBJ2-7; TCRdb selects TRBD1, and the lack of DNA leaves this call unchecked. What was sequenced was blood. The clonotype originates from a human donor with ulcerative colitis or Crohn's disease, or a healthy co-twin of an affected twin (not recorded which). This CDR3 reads CASSLDPPRAPYEQYF. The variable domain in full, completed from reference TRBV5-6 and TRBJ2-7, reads DAGVTQSPTHLIKTRGQQVTLRCSPKSGHDTVSWYQQALGQGPQFIFQYYEEEERQRGNFPDRFSGHQFPNYSSELNVNALLLGDSALYLCASSLDPPRAPYEQYFGPGTRLTVT.